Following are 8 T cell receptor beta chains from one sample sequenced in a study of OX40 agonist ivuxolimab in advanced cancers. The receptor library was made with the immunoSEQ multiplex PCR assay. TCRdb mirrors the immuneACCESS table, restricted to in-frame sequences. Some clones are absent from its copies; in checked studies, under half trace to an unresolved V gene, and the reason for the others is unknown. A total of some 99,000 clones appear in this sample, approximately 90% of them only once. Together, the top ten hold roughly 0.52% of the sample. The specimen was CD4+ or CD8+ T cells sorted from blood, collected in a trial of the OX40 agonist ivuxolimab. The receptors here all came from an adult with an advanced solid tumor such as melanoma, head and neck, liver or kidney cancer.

CDR3 coding DNA: TGTGCCAGCAGCCCGGGACAGGGGGACATCAAAGCTTTCTTT. Amino acids: CASSPGQGDIKAFF. The V gene is TRBV6-6, the J gene TRBJ1-1, with 11 positions matching TRBD1. V lost 6 bases, J lost 9 bases, and 9 bases stayed unmatched. Germline assignment: CDR1 MNHNY and CDR2 SVGAGI (reference sequence). There are 14 residues in the CDR3.

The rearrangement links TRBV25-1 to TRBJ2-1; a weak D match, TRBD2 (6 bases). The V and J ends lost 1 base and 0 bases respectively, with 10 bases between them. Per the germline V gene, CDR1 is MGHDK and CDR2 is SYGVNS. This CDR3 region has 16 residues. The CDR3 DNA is TGTGCCAGCAGTGAATCAACCGGGGGCTCCTACAATGAGCAGTTCTTC. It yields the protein CASSESTGGSYNEQFF.

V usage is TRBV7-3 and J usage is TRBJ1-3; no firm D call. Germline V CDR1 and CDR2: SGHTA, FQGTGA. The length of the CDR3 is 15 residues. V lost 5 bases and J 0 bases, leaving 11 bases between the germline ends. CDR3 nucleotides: TGTGCCAGCAGCCCCTGGGCGGCCTCTGGAAACACCATATATTTT. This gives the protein CASSPWAASGNTIYF.

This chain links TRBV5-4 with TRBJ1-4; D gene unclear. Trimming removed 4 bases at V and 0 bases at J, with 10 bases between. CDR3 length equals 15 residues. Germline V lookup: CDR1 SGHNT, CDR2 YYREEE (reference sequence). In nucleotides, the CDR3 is TGTGCCAGCAGCCCCGGAAGGGCAACTAATGAAAAACTGTTTTTT. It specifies CASSPGRATNEKLFF.

The CDR3 DNA is TGCGCCAGCAGCCCCATGGGGGGCCACTTGGAGACCCAGTACTTC. Protein: CASSPMGGHLETQYF. The chain links TRBV5-1 to TRBJ2-5; D may correspond to TRBD1 or TRBD2 (6 bases each). Germline-derived CDR1 and CDR2 are SGHRS and YFSETQ. CDR3 length: 15 amino acids. V was cut by 4 bases and J by 5 bases, with 18 bases left in between.

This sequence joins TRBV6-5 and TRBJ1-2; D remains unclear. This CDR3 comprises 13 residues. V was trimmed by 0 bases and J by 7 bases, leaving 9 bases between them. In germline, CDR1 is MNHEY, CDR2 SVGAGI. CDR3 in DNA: TGTGCCAGCAGTTACTCCCCCGCTCGTGGCTACACCTTC. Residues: CASSYSPARGYTF.

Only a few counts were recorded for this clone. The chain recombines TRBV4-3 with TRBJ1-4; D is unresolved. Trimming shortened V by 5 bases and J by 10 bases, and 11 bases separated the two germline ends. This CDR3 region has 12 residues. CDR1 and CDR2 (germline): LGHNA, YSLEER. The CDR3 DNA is TGCGCCAGCAGCAACCTTCCAGGAAAACTGTTTTTT. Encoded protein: CASSNLPGKLFF.

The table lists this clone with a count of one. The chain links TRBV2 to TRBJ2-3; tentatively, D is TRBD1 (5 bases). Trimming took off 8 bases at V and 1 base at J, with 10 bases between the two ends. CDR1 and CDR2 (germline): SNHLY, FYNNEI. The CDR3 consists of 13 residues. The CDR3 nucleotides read TGTGCCAGCTCCCTGGGGCGCACAGATACGCAGTATTTT. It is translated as CASSLGRTDTQYF.